This T cell receptor beta chain was obtained from a study of tumor and adjacent non-tumor tissue in lung cancer. General observations from the study: Significantly higher TCR diversity was found in tumor than normal lung.

TCRbeta libraries were built with three rounds of nested PCR, modified from ARM-PCR. Via MiXCR, TCRdb re-called the multiplex PCR reads, giving one row per CDR3 protein. Among 65,000 to 75,000 distinct CDR3 sequences, more than 70% were seen once, and the ten largest hold 28%. RNA was extracted from bulk tissue without any cell sorting. Germline V gene lookup returns CDR1 KGHDR and CDR2 SFDVKD. The CDR3 spans 13 residues. V was clipped by 9 bases and J by 0 bases, with 8 bases between them. This clonotype was seen at least ten times. Antigen specificity is unknown. The sequencing sample was made of lung tumor tissue. The chain recombines TRBV24-1 with TRBJ1-5; D ambiguous. The source of this sequence is a man in his sixties with non-small cell lung cancer. The CDR3 region has the DNA TGTGCCACCCAACACGATAGCAATCAGCCCCAGCATTTT. It encodes CATQHDSNQPQHF.